The source of this T cell receptor (beta chain) is a study of OX40 agonist ivuxolimab in advanced cancers. Germline V lookup: CDR1 MNHEY, CDR2 SVGAGI. The CDR3 is made up of 13 amino acids. V was shortened by 6 bases and J by 3 bases, with 11 bases between the two germline ends. The table lists this clone with a few counts. Method: immunoSEQ multiplex PCR; TCRdb's copy keeps in-frame clones and lacks some. The sample yields approximately 58,000 clones, about 82% seen once. The chain uses TRBV6-5 and TRBJ1-1, with a possible D match to TRBD1 (6 bases). The specimen comprised CD4+ or CD8+ T cells sorted from blood, sampled in a trial of the OX40 agonist ivuxolimab. The origin of this receptor is an adult with an advanced solid tumor such as melanoma, head and neck, liver or kidney cancer. CDR3 DNA sequence: TGTGCCAGCAGCTCTAGGACAGACACTGAAGCTTTCTTT. Residues: CASSSRTDTEAFF.